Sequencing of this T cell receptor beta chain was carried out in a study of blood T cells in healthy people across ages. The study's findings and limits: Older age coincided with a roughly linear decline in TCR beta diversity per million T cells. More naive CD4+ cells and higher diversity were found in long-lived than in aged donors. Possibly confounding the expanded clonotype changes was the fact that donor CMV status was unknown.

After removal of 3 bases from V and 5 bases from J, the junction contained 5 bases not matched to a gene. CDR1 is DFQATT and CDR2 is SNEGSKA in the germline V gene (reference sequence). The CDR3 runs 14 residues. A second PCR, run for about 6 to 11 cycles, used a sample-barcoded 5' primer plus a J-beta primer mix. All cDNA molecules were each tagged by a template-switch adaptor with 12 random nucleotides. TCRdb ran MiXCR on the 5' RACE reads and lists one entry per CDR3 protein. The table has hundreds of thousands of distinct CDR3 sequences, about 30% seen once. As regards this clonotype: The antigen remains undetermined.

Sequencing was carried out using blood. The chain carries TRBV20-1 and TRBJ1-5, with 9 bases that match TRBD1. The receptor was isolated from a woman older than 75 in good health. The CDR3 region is CSARTGGEYQPQHF. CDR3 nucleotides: TGCAGTGCTAGGACAGGGGGGGAATATCAGCCCCAGCATTTT.